The next 2 T cell receptor beta chains were all read from a single sample in a study of Ad26.COV2.S vaccination and SARS-CoV-2 variants. Sample treatment: 19 received Ad26.COV2.S at low or high dose, single or two shots; roughly five received placebo; per-sample allocation not given. Repertoires come from day 63 after the first vaccine or placebo injection. Generated by immunoSEQ multiplex PCR, the TCRdb table keeps only in-frame clones and is missing some. This sample carries some 400,000 clones, roughly 90% of them seen once, and the ten largest clones take around 1.9%. Source: peripheral blood, taken in a trial of Ad26.COV2.S vaccine versus placebo. These receptors were taken from a person aged 18-60 years who received the Ad26.COV2.S COVID-19 vaccine or a placebo.

V and J are TRBV4-1 and TRBJ1-2, with TRBD1 matching over 11 bases. The CDR3 spans 15 residues. Germline CDR1 reads MGHRA; CDR2 reads YSYEKL. The V and J ends lost 3 bases and 2 bases, in that order; junction bases with no gene match: 2. The CDR3 DNA follows: TGCGCCAGCAGCCAGGACAGGGGGCGCAACTATGGCTACACCTTC. Protein sequence: CASSQDRGRNYGYTF.

The chain joins TRBV27 to TRBJ2-7, with D perhaps matching TRBD1 (6 bases). This CDR3 contains 14 residues. Trimming took 6 bases from V and 3 from J, leaving 15 bases between them. CDR1 is MNHEY, CDR2 SMNVEV, per germline (reference sequence). CDR3 protein: CASSVQGRDYEQYF. The CDR3 DNA reads as TGTGCCAGCAGCGTACAGGGTAGGGACTACGAGCAGTACTTC.